There are a few counts of the clone carrying this TCR beta chain. As yet, its antigen is unknown. This sample is drawn from a study of CD8 T cells in ankylosing spondylitis. Each CDR3 protein is one row after TCRdb ran MiXCR on the 5' RACE reads. The profile shows approximately 350,000 distinct CDR3 sequences, around 20% of them singletons. The study's findings and limits: Ankylosing spondylitis blood seemed to carry a telltale TCR beta motif made of fewer than ten highly homologous variants. Both synovial fluid and blood in reactive arthritis had previously been reported to carry some motif variants. CD8+ disease-linked clones were present at relatively low frequencies in blood. The study looked at matched synovial fluid samples from ankylosing spondylitis patients. Disease-linked clones were reported to be significantly enriched there.

V shed 0 bases, J shed 3 bases, and the junction held 3 bases outside the gene matches. The CDR3 runs 14 residues. The germline CDR1 and CDR2 sequences are SQVTM and ANQGSEA. This chain joins TRBV29-1 and TRBJ2-7; 9 bases align to TRBD1. This sequence was found in a male donor with ankylosing spondylitis or in good health (not recorded which). Sequencing was done on a sample of blood, either unsorted or a sorted T cell fraction (not recorded which). CDR3 in DNA: TGCAGCGTTGAAGATGGGGACAGGGACTACGAGCAGTACTTC. Its protein product is CSVEDGDRDYEQYF.